In this sample, the clone carrying this T cell receptor (beta chain) turned up a few times. Its target is not known. The data are from a study of early T cells in non-severe SARS-CoV-2 infection. At the level of the study: With bulk RNA from unsorted whole blood as input, sequencing yielded unpaired chains.

The germline gives CDR1 LGHDT, CDR2 YNNKEL (reference sequence). Deletions cut 3 bases from V and 1 base from J, with 13 bases between. This CDR3 comprises 15 residues. Study-wide points: Anti-spike CD8 responses were favored in VDJdb matching, and private and CD4 specificities were missed.

Individual cDNA molecules were tagged with unique molecular identifiers, the study reported. TCRdb analysed the 5' RACE reads with MiXCR anew, one entry per CDR3 protein. Of roughly 48,000 distinct CDR3 sequences listed, 3.5% to 4.5% are singletons. The J gene is TRBJ2-7, the V gene TRBV3-1, with D possibly TRBD2 on 6 matching bases. This clonotype was sampled from an adult who was a healthcare worker with PCR-confirmed SARS-CoV-2 infection or an uninfected control (not recorded which). Sequenced sample: whole blood. The CDR3 coding sequence is TGTGCCAGCAGCCAGCGGCCGCGGGGTTCCTACGAGCAGTACTTC. Its translation: CASSQRPRGSYEQYF.